Listed here are 3 T cell receptor beta chains from one sample, sequenced in a study of chronic HIV infection and antiretroviral therapy. Via MiXCR, TCRdb re-called the 5' RACE reads, giving one row per CDR3 protein. Among 40,000 or so distinct CDR3 sequences listed, roughly 8.2% were seen once. The sample comprised peripheral blood. All receptors derive from an adult who had HIV and had not received antiretroviral therapy, or was an uninfected healthy control (not recorded which).

For this clonotype: At one of its ends the junction is not consistent with the germline gene, which may arise from a read error. The rearrangement joins TRBV4-1 to TRBJ1-3; D might be TRBD1 (6 bases). The length of the CDR3 is 17 residues. The germline V gene has CDR1 MGHRA and CDR2 YSYEKL. The CDR3 sequence: CASSQDWGRSSGNTVYF. The CDR3 nucleotides read TGCGCCAGCAGCCAAGATTGGGGGCGAAGCTCTGGAAACACCGTATATTTT.

The sample holds a few counts of this clonotype. The rearrangement links TRBV7-8 to TRBJ1-4; the D is unclear. The V and J ends lost 9 bases and 4 bases respectively, with 15 bases between them. The germline V gene has CDR1 SGHVS and CDR2 FQNEAQ. This CDR3 contains 14 residues. This CDR3 is CASSLGRLNEKLFF. DNA for the CDR3: TGTGCCAGTTCACTGGGCAGACTTAATGAAAAACTGTTTTTT.

This clonotype was counted many times. The chain has TRBV3-1 and TRBJ2-2; no clear D gene. CDR1 and CDR2 from the germline V gene are LGHDT and YNNKEL (reference sequence). With 0 bases removed from V and 4 bases from J, the gap between germline ends came to 9 bases. The CDR3 sequence is 15 residues long. CDR3: CASSQDRAGTGELFF. The CDR3 nucleotides are TGTGCCAGCAGCCAAGATAGAGCCGGCACCGGGGAGCTGTTTTTT. Full variable domain (rest looked up from reference TRBV3-1 and TRBJ2-2): DTAVSQTPKYLVTQMGNDKSIKCEQNLGHDTMYWYKQDSKKFLKIMFSYNNKELIINETVPNRFSPKSPDKAHLNLHINSLELGDSAVYFCASSQDRAGTGELFFGEGSRLTVL.